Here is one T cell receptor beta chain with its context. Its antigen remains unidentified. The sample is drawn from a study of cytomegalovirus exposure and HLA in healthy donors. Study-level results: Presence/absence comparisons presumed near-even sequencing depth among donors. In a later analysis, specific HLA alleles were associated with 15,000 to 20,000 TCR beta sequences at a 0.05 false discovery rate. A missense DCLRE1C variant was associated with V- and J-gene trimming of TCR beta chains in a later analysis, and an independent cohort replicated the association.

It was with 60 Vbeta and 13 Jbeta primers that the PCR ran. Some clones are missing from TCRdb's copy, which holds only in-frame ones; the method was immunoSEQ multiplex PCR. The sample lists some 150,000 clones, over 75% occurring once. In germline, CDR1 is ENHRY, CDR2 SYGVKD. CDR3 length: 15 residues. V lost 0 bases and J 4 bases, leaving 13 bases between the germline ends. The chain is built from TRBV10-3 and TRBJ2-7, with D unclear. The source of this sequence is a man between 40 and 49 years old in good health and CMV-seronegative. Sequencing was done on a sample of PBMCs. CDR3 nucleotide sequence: TGTGCCATCAGTGAGTCGTTCGGAGACTGGTACGAGCAGTACTTC. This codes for CAISESFGDWYEQYF.